Shown below are 30 T cell receptor beta chains from a single sample sequenced in a study of T cells after yellow fever vaccination. TCRdb called the 5' RACE reads again in MiXCR, with one record for every CDR3 protein. The sample yields under 550,000 distinct CDR3 sequences, around a fifth seen once. Sequenced here: PBMCs, sampled roughly 20 days after the first yellow fever vaccination. Receptors originate from a man younger than 30 who received the YFV17D yellow fever vaccine.

The rearrangement links TRBV7-9 to TRBJ1-2; D is possibly TRBD1 (5 bases). V was shortened by 2 bases and J by 3 bases, with 10 bases between the two germline ends. CDR3 length: 14 residues. Germline V CDR1 and CDR2: SEHNR, FQNEAQ (reference sequence). The CDR3 DNA is TGTGCCAGCAGCTTACAGGGTTCCGACTATGGCTACACCTTC. This gives the protein CASSLQGSDYGYTF.

DNA of the CDR3: TGTGCCAGCAGGTCCTCTGAGGCCGGGGAGCTGTTTTTT. It encodes CASRSSEAGELFF. The chain couples TRBV12-3 or TRBV12-4 to TRBJ2-2; no reliable D call. Deletions cut 6 bases from V and 6 bases from J, with 11 bases between. The CDR3 runs to 13 residues.

This clonotype was picked up a small number of times. The V call is TRBV28, the J call TRBJ1-6; tentatively, D is TRBD1 (6 bases). Germline values: CDR1 MDHEN, CDR2 SYDVKM. This CDR3 comprises 16 residues. V was shortened by 4 bases and J by 10 bases, with 20 bases between the two germline ends. The CDR3 reads CASSSPGTGAVSPLHF. CDR3 nucleotide sequence: TGTGCCAGCAGTTCCCCCGGGACGGGGGCAGTCTCACCCCTCCACTTT.

The sample holds a few counts of this clonotype. V and J are TRBV12-5 and TRBJ2-5; D possibly corresponds to TRBD2 (6 bases). Germline loops: CDR1 LGHNT, CDR2 FRNRAP. This CDR3 comprises 16 residues. Trimming removed 7 bases at V and 9 bases at J, with 27 bases between. The CDR3 DNA is TGTGCTAGTGCCCCCCCAGGTGGCGGGGCCCGCCAGGCCCAGTACTTC. It codes for CASAPPGGGARQAQYF.

This clonotype occurred a few times. The chain joins TRBV5-5 to TRBJ2-3; weak D call: TRBD1 (6 bases). Trimming took off 0 bases at V and 2 bases at J, with 19 bases between the two ends. The CDR3 loop spans 18 amino acids. Germline V lookup: CDR1 SGHKS, CDR2 YYEKEE (reference sequence). This CDR3 reads CASSLVGARDGPTDTQYF. Here the CDR3 DNA reads TGTGCCAGCAGCTTGGTGGGGGCCCGTGATGGGCCCACAGATACGCAGTATTTT. Combining the CDR3 with reference TRBV5-5 and TRBJ2-3 gives the whole variable domain DAGVTQSPTHLIKTRGQQVTLRCSPISGHKSVSWYQQVLGQGPQFIFQYYEKEERGRGNFPDRFSARQFPNYSSELNVNALLLGDSALYLCASSLVGARDGPTDTQYFGPGTRLTVL.

This clonotype was seen more than once but under ten times. The V call is TRBV12-3 or TRBV12-4, the J call TRBJ2-1, with 8 positions matching TRBD2. The CDR3 is 15 residues long. Trimming took 7 bases from V and 2 from J; bases not matched to a gene: 7. CDR3 loop: CASIFSGVPYNEQFF. The CDR3 nucleotides read TGTGCCAGCATTTTTAGCGGGGTACCCTACAATGAGCAGTTCTTC.

This clonotype was observed a handful of times. Germline is not matched at one junction end, which may reflect a read error. CDR3 region: CASSLMDGGAAVF. CDR3 sequence (DNA): TGTGCCAGCAGCTTAATGGACGGGGGGGCTGCCGTCTTC. The chain couples TRBV7-3 to TRBJ2-1, with TRBD2 matching over 8 bases. The CDR3 loop spans 13 amino acids. The germline CDR1 and CDR2 sequences are SGHTA and FQGTGA.

This chain connects TRBV11-2 to TRBJ2-3; TRBD1 matches 12 bases. Germline V gives CDR1 SGHAT, CDR2 FQNNGV. Losses at the gene ends were 2 bases for V and 4 bases for J; bases not matched to a gene: 10. The CDR3 extends over 18 amino acids. The CDR3 sequence is CASSLIQGGTGGPDTQYF. CDR3 coding DNA: TGTGCCAGCAGCTTAATTCAGGGCGGGACAGGGGGCCCAGATACGCAGTATTTT. The complete variable domain, with remaining parts taken from reference TRBV11-2 and TRBJ2-3, reads EAGVAQSPRYKIIEKRQSVAFWCNPISGHATLYWYQQILGQGPKLLIQFQNNGVVDDSQLPKDRFSAERLKGVDSTLKIQPAKLEDSAVYLCASSLIQGGTGGPDTQYFGPGTRLTVL.

The V gene is TRBV12-3 or TRBV12-4, the J gene TRBJ1-5; D unresolved. The V end was cut by 3 bases, the J end by 7 bases, with 10 bases between. This CDR3 comprises 13 residues. The CDR3 is CASSLGREQPQHF. In DNA form, the CDR3 reads TGTGCCAGCAGTTTGGGGAGGGAGCAGCCCCAGCATTTT.

The table lists this clonotype with many counts. The chain uses TRBV5-6 and TRBJ1-2, with D uncertain. The CDR3 has 13 amino acids. Trimming took 3 bases from V and 3 from J, leaving 9 bases between them. Germline lookup yields CDR1 SGHDT and CDR2 YYEEEE. The CDR3, as DNA: TGTGCCAGCAGCTCGAGACGGTACTATGGCTACACCTTC. It encodes CASSSRRYYGYTF.

The V call is TRBV11-2, the J call TRBJ1-1, with unresolved D. Deletions cut 1 base from V and 0 bases from J, with 6 bases between. The CDR3 sequence is 14 residues long. Germline values: CDR1 SGHAT, CDR2 FQNNGV. The CDR3 nucleotides are TGTGCCAGCAGCTTAGCCAGCATGAACACTGAAGCTTTCTTT. Translating it yields CASSLASMNTEAFF. The full variable domain, its missing parts supplied by reference TRBV11-2 and TRBJ1-1, is EAGVAQSPRYKIIEKRQSVAFWCNPISGHATLYWYQQILGQGPKLLIQFQNNGVVDDSQLPKDRFSAERLKGVDSTLKIQPAKLEDSAVYLCASSLASMNTEAFFGQGTRLTVV.

The genes are TRBV28 and TRBJ1-1; D possibly corresponds to TRBD1 (5 bases). The CDR3 is made up of 15 amino acids. Trimming removed 6 bases from V and 4 bases from J, with 18 bases in between. Germline lookup yields CDR1 MDHEN and CDR2 SYDVKM. CDR3 sequence reads: CASSELRDPVTEAFF. CDR3 DNA sequence: TGTGCCAGCAGCGAACTCCGGGACCCCGTCACTGAAGCTTTCTTT.

In its sample, this clonotype was seen a few times. V usage is TRBV3-1 and J usage is TRBJ1-6, with D possibly being TRBD1 (5 bases). Trimming stripped 5 bases from V and 6 bases from J, with 11 bases between. The V gene's germline CDR1 is LGHDT and CDR2 YNNKEL (reference sequence). This CDR3 region has 14 residues. CDR3 DNA sequence: TGTGCCAGCAGCGCCTCAGGGAGTAATTCACCCCTCCACTTT. Translated: CASSASGSNSPLHF.

This clonotype occurred many times. The rearrangement links TRBV7-9 to TRBJ2-7, with 10 nucleotides matching TRBD1. Trimming cost V 1 base and J 3 bases; bases outside gene matches: 3. This CDR3 has 15 amino acids. Germline CDR1 reads SEHNR; CDR2 reads FQNEAQ (reference sequence). The CDR3 nucleotides are TGTGCCAGCAGCTTAGGAGGGACAGGGGACTACGAGCAGTACGTC. Protein sequence: CASSLGGTGDYEQYV.

This clonotype has only a few counts. The chain carries TRBV18 and TRBJ1-3; a weak D match, TRBD1 (6 bases). Germline V gene sequence: CDR1 KGHSH, CDR2 LQKENI. Trimming removed 8 bases from V and 7 bases from J, with 15 bases in between. The CDR3 sequence is 13 residues long. The CDR3 here is CASQQGSRNTIYF. The DNA for the CDR3 is TGTGCCAGCCAACAGGGAAGCCGGAACACCATATATTTT. Supplemented by reference TRBV18 and TRBJ1-3, the full variable domain reads NAGVMQNPRHLVRRRGQEARLRCSPMKGHSHVYWYRQLPEEGLKFMVYLQKENIIDESGMPKERFSAEFPKEGPSILRIQQVVRGDSAAYFCASQQGSRNTIYFGEGSWLTVV.

This clonotype has only a few counts. V is TRBV29-1 and J is TRBJ1-2; D uncertain. Trimming removed 7 bases at V and 8 bases at J, with 17 bases between. This CDR3 comprises 12 residues. The germline gives CDR1 SQVTM, CDR2 ANQGSEA. DNA for the CDR3: TGCAGCGCGGGCTGGTCGGTGCTAGGCTACACCTTC. It is translated as CSAGWSVLGYTF.

This clonotype occurred a few times. V and J are TRBV7-3 and TRBJ2-3; TRBD1 might be the D (5 bases). V was cut by 5 bases and J by 6 bases, with 15 bases left in between. Looked up from germline, CDR1 is SGHTA and CDR2 is FQGTGA. This CDR3 comprises 14 residues. In DNA form, the CDR3 reads TGTGCCAGCAGCCAAGGGGTCGAGAGGGATACGCAGTATTTT. The encoded protein is CASSQGVERDTQYF.

The chain links TRBV29-1 to TRBJ2-1, with a weak D call TRBD2 (7 bases). Trimming removed 3 bases at V and 8 bases at J, with 17 bases between. Per germline, CDR1 SQVTM and CDR2 ANQGSEA. CDR3 length: 14 residues. The CDR3 spells CSVDKGGGRDEQFF. The CDR3 DNA sequence: TGCAGCGTTGATAAGGGGGGGGGCCGGGATGAGCAGTTCTTC.

This chain links TRBV6-2 or TRBV6-3 with TRBJ2-5, with D maybe TRBD2 (5 bases). Germline CDR1 and CDR2: MNHEY and SVGEGT. The V end was cut by 8 bases, the J end by 5 bases, with 12 bases between. This CDR3 is built from 12 residues. Here the CDR3 reads CASELEGETQYF. The CDR3, as DNA: TGTGCCAGCGAGCTCGAGGGCGAGACCCAGTACTTC.

The J gene is TRBJ1-1, the V gene TRBV6-5; D unclear. The V gene lost 4 bases and the J gene lost 9 bases, with 12 bases spanning the gap. Per the germline V gene, CDR1 is MNHEY and CDR2 is SVGAGI. CDR3 length equals 12 residues. In DNA form, the CDR3 reads TGTGCCAGCAGTTTGGGAAATTCGAAAGCTTTCTTT. Translation gives CASSLGNSKAFF.

This clonotype was found a few times. The gene calls are TRBV9 and TRBJ2-1; 15 bases are a match to TRBD2. With V trimmed by 4 bases and J by 7 bases, 6 bases remained unmatched. Germline values: CDR1 SGDLS, CDR2 YYNGEE. The CDR3 sequence is 16 residues long. In nucleotides, the CDR3 is TGTGCCAGCAGCATTGGGACTAGCGGGGGGCTAAATGAGCAGTTCTTC. Its translation: CASSIGTSGGLNEQFF.

The chain recombines TRBV7-8 with TRBJ2-7; D assignment may be TRBD1 or TRBD2 (5 bases each). This CDR3 is built from 15 residues. V lost 1 base and J lost 2, with 12 bases in between. CDR1 and CDR2 (germline): SGHVS, FQNEAQ. This CDR3 is CASSLVPGRAYEQYV. In nucleotides, the CDR3 is TGTGCCAGCAGCTTAGTCCCGGGACGAGCCTACGAGCAGTACGTC.

This clonotype was counted only a few times. This chain uses TRBV27 with TRBJ2-5; the match to TRBD2 covers 10 bases. V was clipped by 0 bases and J by 4 bases; unmatched bases: 2. The CDR3 has 15 amino acids. Germline CDR1 reads MNHEY; CDR2 reads SMNVEV (reference sequence). The CDR3 region is CASSLSTSGVETQYF. In nucleotides, the CDR3 is TGTGCCAGCAGTTTATCCACTAGCGGGGTAGAGACCCAGTACTTC.

The genes are TRBV18 and TRBJ1-2, with unresolved D. The CDR3 has 13 amino acids. Germline V gene lookup returns CDR1 KGHSH and CDR2 LQKENI. Trimming took 6 bases from V and 4 from J, leaving 12 bases between them. The CDR3 loop reads CASSPMDGYGYTF. The DNA for the CDR3 is TGTGCCAGCTCGCCTATGGACGGCTATGGCTACACCTTC.

This clonotype was observed at least ten times. The V and J genes are TRBV12-3 or TRBV12-4 and TRBJ2-5; TRBD1 agrees at 9 bases. This CDR3 is 14 amino acids long. V was pared by 6 bases and J by 3 bases, with 5 bases of the junction left unmatched. CDR3 region: CASRNRDREETQYF. DNA for the CDR3: TGTGCCAGCAGGAACAGGGACAGGGAAGAGACCCAGTACTTC.

V is TRBV27 and J is TRBJ1-1; D is perhaps TRBD1 (5 bases). CDR1 MNHEY and CDR2 SMNVEV come from the germline V gene (reference sequence). This CDR3 is built from 12 residues. Trimming took off 4 bases at V and 8 bases at J, with 11 bases between the two ends. The CDR3 sequence is CASSSTGGEAFF. In DNA form, the CDR3 reads TGTGCCAGCAGTTCTACGGGGGGGGAAGCTTTCTTT.

This clonotype was seen a few times. This chain connects TRBV4-2 to TRBJ1-6, with D possibly TRBD1 on 6 matching bases. Trimming took off 2 bases at V and 0 bases at J, with 11 bases between the two ends. This CDR3 has 17 amino acids. Per germline, CDR1 LGHNA and CDR2 YNFKEQ. The CDR3 nucleotides read TGTGCCAGCAGCCAACCCACAGGGAACTCCTATAATTCACCCCTCCACTTT. Amino acid sequence: CASSQPTGNSYNSPLHF.

V is TRBV6-6 and J is TRBJ1-1; possible D gene TRBD1, 5 bases. V lost 7 bases and J lost 7, with 13 bases in between. CDR3 length equals 12 residues. Germline V lookup: CDR1 MNHNY, CDR2 SVGAGI (reference sequence). Written as DNA, the CDR3 is TGTGCCAGCACCTTAGGGGACTTTGAAGCTTTCTTT. It codes for CASTLGDFEAFF.

The CDR3 nucleotides are TGCAGTGCTAGAGATTTGGGGGACACCTTCTCCACAGATACGCAGTATTTT. It is translated as CSARDLGDTFSTDTQYF. This chain uses TRBV20-1 with TRBJ2-3; D perhaps matches TRBD1 (6 bases). CDR3 length: 17 residues. Trimming removed 0 bases at V and 2 bases at J, with 18 bases between. Germline assignment: CDR1 DFQATT and CDR2 SNEGSKA (reference sequence).

This clonotype appeared a few times. The chain combines TRBV7-2 with TRBJ1-4; D ambiguous. Germline V CDR1 and CDR2: SGHTA, FQGNSA. Trimming removed 6 bases from V and 5 bases from J, with 10 bases in between. The CDR3 is 13 residues long. This chain's CDR3 is CASRDPGNEKLFF. CDR3 nucleotide sequence: TGTGCCAGCAGGGACCCGGGAAATGAAAAACTGTTTTTT.